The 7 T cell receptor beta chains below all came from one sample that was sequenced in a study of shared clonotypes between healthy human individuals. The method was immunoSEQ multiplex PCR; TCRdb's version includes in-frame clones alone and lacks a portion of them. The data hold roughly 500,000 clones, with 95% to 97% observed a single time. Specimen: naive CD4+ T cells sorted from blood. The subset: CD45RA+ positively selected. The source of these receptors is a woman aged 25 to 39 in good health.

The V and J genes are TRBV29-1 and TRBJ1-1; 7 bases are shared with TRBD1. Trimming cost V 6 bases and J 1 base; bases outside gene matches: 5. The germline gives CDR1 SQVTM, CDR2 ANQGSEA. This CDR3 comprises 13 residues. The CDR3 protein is CSVDGQENTEAFF. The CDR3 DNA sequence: TGCAGCGTGGACGGACAGGAGAACACTGAAGCTTTCTTT.

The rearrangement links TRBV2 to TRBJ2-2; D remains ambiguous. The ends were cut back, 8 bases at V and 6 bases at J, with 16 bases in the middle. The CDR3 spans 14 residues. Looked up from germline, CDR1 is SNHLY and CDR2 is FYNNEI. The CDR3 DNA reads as TGTGCCAGCTCGTTCAGGAGTTTAGCCGGGGAGCTGTTTTTT. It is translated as CASSFRSLAGELFF.

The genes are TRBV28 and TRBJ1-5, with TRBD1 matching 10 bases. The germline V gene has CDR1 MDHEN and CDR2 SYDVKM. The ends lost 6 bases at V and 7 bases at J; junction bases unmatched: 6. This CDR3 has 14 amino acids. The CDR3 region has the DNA TGTGCCAGCAGCACGGGACAGGGGAGACAGCCCCAGCATTTT. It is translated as CASSTGQGRQPQHF.

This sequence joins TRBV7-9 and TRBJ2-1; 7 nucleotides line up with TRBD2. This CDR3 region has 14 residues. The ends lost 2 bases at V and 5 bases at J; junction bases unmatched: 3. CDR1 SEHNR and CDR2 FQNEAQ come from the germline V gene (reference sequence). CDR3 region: CASSLRGSDNEQFF. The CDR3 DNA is TGTGCCAGCAGCTTACGCGGGAGTGACAATGAGCAGTTCTTC.

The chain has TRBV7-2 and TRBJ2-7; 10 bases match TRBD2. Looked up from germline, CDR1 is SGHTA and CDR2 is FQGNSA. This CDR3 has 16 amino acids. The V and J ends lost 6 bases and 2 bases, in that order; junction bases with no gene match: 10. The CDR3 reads CASSFSGTSVTYEQYF. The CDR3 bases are TGTGCCAGCAGTTTCTCCGGGACTAGCGTTACCTACGAGCAGTACTTC.

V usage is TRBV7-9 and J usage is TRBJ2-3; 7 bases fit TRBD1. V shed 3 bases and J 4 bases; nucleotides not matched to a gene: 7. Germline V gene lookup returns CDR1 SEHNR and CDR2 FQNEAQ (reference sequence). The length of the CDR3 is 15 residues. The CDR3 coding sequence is TGTGCCAGCAGCTTCTCACAGGGGTGGGCAGATACGCAGTATTTT. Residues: CASSFSQGWADTQYF.

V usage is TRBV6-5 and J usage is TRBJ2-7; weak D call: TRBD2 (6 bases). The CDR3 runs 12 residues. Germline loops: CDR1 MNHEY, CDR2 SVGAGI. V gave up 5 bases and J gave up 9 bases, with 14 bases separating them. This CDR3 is CASSPRGKVQYF. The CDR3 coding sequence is TGTGCCAGCAGTCCTCGCGGGAAGGTGCAGTACTTC.